Listed below are T cell receptor beta chains from one sample, sequenced in a study of T-cell reconstitution after alpha-beta-depleted transplantation in children. TCRdb called the PCR reads again in MiXCR, with one record for every CDR3 protein. The table shows approximately 110,000 distinct CDR3 sequences, with roughly 23% occurring only once. Material: PBMCs, mostly from graft donor cells, obtained 180 days after TCRalphabeta/CD19-depleted stem cell transplant. The receptor source for this set is a male patient between 2 and 15 years old who had a stem cell transplant for chronic granulomatous disease, so the T cells may come from the graft donor. CDR3s include the opening cysteine and the closing phenylalanine or tryptophan.

TRBV10-2,TRBJ2-5,CASSGKQTQYF
TRBV6-2/TRBV6-3,TRBJ2-5,CASSPVRWETQYF
TRBV7-6,TRBJ2-2,CASSLKRGANTGELFF
TRBV29-1,TRBJ2-1,CSVQDLAHSYNEQFF
TRBV12-3/TRBV12-4,TRBJ2-7,CASSLRAVYEQYF
TRBV7-2,TRBJ2-3,CASSLVGGAPDTQYF
TRBV7-3,TRBJ2-3,CASSTGTSGSTDTQYF
TRBV20-1,TRBJ2-1,CSASPSGSAPTHNEQFF
TRBV20-1,TRBJ1-1,CSAIPTGRRNTEAFF
TRBV12-3/TRBV12-4,TRBJ1-1,CASMYIENTEAFF
TRBV5-1,TRBJ1-5,CASSTGPPNSNQPQHF
TRBV20-1,TRBJ1-1,CSARAGETVNTEAFF
TRBV9,TRBJ2-3,CASSDSGKGTDTQYF
TRBV4-3,TRBJ2-7,CASSQDRQGYEQYF
TRBV29-1,TRBJ2-1,CSVVRVAGGANEQFF
TRBV12-3/TRBV12-4,TRBJ2-7,CASSPGGGGGYEQYF
TRBV29-1,TRBJ1-3,CSVVHDGNTIYF
TRBV12-3/TRBV12-4,TRBJ2-2,CASSFRPGRTGELFF
TRBV12-3/TRBV12-4,TRBJ2-5,CASSQKETQYF
TRBV12-3/TRBV12-4,TRBJ1-1,CASSFLASSGTEAFF
TRBV12-3/TRBV12-4,TRBJ2-3,CASSSPGTSGTDTQYF
TRBV4-2,TRBJ1-5,CASSQEAGISNQPQHF
TRBV18,TRBJ2-1,CASSPIGGNNEQFF
TRBV28,TRBJ2-1,CASSPRAGVVLNNEQFF
TRBV7-7,TRBJ2-1,CTSSPGVGDEQFF
TRBV20-1,TRBJ2-7,CSAQGPYEQYF
TRBV11-3,TRBJ2-4,CASSSGHPRGNIQYF
TRBV6-5,TRBJ2-1,CASSYSVQGRQFF
TRBV9,TRBJ1-5,CASSAFSTGGGPQHF
TRBV20-1,TRBJ1-4,CSANRGPGGKLFF
TRBV4-2,TRBJ2-3,CASSQTLSSLGTDTQYF
TRBV5-5,TRBJ2-7,CASSAVGQSEQYF
TRBV7-7,TRBJ2-5,CASSLGAETQYF
TRBV5-1,TRBJ2-2,CASSLCGANTGELFF
TRBV11-2,TRBJ2-7,CASSLGRITYEQYF
TRBV29-1,TRBJ2-3,CSAPLNGGTDTQYF
TRBV28,TRBJ2-7,CASSFMDYEQYF
TRBV12-3/TRBV12-4,TRBJ1-3,CASNFVYF
TRBV12-3/TRBV12-4,TRBJ1-4,CASSFGNNYATNEKLFF
TRBV7-9,TRBJ1-1,CASSLNFRAEAFF
TRBV9,TRBJ2-1,CASSVESASYNEQFF
TRBV20-1,TRBJ2-1,CSASSGRSYNEQFF
TRBV7-2,TRBJ2-1,CASSRRGINYNEQFF
TRBV27,TRBJ1-5,CASGRENQPQHF
TRBV25-1,TRBJ2-7,CASSRWVDTGYEQYF
TRBV12-3/TRBV12-4,TRBJ2-1,CASRIQGAGDEQFF
TRBV11-2,TRBJ1-4,CASSLGDRGNEKLFF
TRBV20-1,TRBJ2-5,CSAPLLAGRETQYF
TRBV12-3/TRBV12-4,TRBJ1-4,CASRTTLGEKLFF
TRBV5-1,TRBJ2-1,CASSLGAGSDEQFF
TRBV20-1,TRBJ2-5,CSALLAGVVETQYF
TRBV11-2,TRBJ2-6,CASSLQGVSGANVLTF
TRBV4-3,TRBJ2-2,CASSQDFGHRELFF